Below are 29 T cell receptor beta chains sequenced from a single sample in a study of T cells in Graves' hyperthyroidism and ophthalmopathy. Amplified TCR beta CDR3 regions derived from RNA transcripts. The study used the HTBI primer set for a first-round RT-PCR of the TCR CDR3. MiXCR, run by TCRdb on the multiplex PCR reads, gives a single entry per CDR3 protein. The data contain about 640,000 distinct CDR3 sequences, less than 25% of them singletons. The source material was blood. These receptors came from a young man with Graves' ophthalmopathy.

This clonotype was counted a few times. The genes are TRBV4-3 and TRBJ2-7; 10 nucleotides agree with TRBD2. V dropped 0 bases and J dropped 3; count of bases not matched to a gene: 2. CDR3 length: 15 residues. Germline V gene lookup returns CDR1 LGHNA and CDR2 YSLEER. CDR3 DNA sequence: TGCGCCAGCAGCCAAGATCGGACTAGCGGCTACGAGCAGTACTTC. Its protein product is CASSQDRTSGYEQYF.

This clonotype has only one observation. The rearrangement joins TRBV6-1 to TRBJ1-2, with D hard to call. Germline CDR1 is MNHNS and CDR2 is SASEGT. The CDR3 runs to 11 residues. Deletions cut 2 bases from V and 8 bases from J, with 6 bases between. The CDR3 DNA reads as TGTGCCAGCAGTGAATTCCTCGGCTACACCTTC. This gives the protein CASSEFLGYTF.

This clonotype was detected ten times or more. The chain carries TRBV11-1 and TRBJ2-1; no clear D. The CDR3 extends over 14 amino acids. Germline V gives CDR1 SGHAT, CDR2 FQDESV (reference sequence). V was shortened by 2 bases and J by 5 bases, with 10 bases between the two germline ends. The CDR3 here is CASSLSTIDNEQFF. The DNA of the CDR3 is TGTGCCAGCAGCTTATCAACTATCGACAATGAGCAGTTCTTC. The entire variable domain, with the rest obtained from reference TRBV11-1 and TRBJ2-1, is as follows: EAEVAQSPRYKITEKSQAVAFWCDPISGHATLYWYRQILGQGPELLVQFQDESVVDDSQLPKDRFSAERLKGVDSTLKIQPAELGDSAMYLCASSLSTIDNEQFFGPGTRLTVL.

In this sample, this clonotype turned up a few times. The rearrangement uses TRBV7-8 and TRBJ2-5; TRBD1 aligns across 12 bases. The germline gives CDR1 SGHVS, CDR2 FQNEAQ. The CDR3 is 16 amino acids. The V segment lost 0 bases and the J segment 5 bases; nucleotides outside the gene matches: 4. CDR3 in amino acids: CASSLARDRGRETQYF. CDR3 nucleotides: TGTGCCAGCAGCTTAGCGCGGGACAGGGGGCGGGAGACCCAGTACTTC. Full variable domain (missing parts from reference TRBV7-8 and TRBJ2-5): GAGVSQSPRYKVAKRGQDVALRCDPISGHVSLFWYQQALGQGPEFLTYFQNEAQLDKSGLPSDRFFAERPEGSVSTLKIQRTQQEDSAVYLCASSLARDRGRETQYFGPGTRLLVL.

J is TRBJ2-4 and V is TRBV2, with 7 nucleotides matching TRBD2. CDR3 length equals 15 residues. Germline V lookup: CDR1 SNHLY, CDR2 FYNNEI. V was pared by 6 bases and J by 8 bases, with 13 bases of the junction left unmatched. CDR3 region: CASRFSAGWEDIQYF. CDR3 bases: TGTGCCAGCAGATTCTCAGCGGGATGGGAGGACATTCAGTACTTC.

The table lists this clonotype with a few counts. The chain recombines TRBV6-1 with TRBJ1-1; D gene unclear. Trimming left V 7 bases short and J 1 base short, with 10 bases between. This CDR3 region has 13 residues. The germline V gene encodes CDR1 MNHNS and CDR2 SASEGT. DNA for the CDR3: TGTGCCAGCATGGCGACGAGGAACACTGAAGCTTTCTTT. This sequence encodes CASMATRNTEAFF.

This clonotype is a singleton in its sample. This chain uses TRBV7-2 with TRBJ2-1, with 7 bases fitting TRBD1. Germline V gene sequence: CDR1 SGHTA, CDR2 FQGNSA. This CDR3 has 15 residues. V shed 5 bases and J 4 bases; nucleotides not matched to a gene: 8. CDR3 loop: CASSMTGLRYNEQFF. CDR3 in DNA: TGTGCCAGCAGCATGACAGGGTTGCGGTACAATGAGCAGTTCTTC.

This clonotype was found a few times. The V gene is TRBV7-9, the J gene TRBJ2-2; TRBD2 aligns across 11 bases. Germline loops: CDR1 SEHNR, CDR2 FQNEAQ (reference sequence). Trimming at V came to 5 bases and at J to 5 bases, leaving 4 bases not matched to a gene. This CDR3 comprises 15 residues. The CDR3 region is CASSPPSGRTGELFF. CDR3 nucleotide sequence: TGTGCCAGCAGCCCACCTAGCGGGAGGACCGGGGAGCTGTTTTTT.

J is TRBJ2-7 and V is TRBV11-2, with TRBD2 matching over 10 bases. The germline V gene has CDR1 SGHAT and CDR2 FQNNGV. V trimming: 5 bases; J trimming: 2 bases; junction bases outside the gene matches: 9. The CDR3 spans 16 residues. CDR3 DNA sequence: TGTGCCAGCAGCGGCGCGTGGACTAGCGGAGCCTACGAGCAGTACTTC. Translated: CASSGAWTSGAYEQYF.

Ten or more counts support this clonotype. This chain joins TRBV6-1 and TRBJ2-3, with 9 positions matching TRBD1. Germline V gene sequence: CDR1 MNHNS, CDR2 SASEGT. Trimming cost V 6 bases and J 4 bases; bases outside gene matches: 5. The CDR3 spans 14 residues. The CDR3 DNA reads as TGTGCCAGCAGGATGACAGGGGGGGCAGATACGCAGTATTTT. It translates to CASRMTGGADTQYF.

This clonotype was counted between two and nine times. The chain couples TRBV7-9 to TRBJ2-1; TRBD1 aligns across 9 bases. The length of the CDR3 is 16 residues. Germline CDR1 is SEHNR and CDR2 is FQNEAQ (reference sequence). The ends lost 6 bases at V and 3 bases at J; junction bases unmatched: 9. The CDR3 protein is CASRPPAGQGYNEQFF. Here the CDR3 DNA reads TGTGCCAGCAGGCCTCCGGCGGGACAGGGCTACAATGAGCAGTTCTTC.

CDR3 sequence (DNA): TGTGCCAGCAGCTTAGTGTCCCCGACAGGGAGGGAGACCCAGTACTTC. It encodes CASSLVSPTGRETQYF. The chain is built from TRBV7-6 and TRBJ2-5, with a possible D match to TRBD1 (7 bases). CDR1 and CDR2 (germline): SGHVS, FNYEAQ. Trimming removed 1 base from V and 5 bases from J, with 17 bases in between. The CDR3 spans 16 residues.

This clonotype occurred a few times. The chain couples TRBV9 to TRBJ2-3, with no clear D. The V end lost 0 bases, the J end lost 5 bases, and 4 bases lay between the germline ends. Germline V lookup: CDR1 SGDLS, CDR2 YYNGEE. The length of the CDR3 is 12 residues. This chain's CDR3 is CASSVGKDTQYF. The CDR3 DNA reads TGTGCCAGCAGCGTAGGGAAAGATACGCAGTATTTT.

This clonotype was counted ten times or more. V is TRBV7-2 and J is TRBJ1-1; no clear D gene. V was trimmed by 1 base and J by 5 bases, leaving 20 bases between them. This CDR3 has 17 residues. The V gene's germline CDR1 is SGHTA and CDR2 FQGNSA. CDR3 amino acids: CASSLVGIGGGRTEAFF. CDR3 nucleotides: TGTGCCAGCAGCTTAGTAGGGATCGGCGGAGGACGGACTGAAGCTTTCTTT.

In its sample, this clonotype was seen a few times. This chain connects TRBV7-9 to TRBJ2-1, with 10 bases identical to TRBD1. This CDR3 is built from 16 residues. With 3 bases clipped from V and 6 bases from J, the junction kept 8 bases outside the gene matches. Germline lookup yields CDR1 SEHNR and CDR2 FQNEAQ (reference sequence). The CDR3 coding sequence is TGTGCCAGCAGCTTGAGGGGGACAGGGGAAGGCAATGAGCAGTTCTTC. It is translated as CASSLRGTGEGNEQFF.

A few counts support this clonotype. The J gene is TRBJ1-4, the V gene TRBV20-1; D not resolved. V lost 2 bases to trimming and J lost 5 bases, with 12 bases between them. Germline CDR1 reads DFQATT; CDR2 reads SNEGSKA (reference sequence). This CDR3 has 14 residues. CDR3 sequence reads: CSARTGDTNEKLFF. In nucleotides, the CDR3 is TGCAGTGCTAGAACTGGCGACACGAATGAAAAACTGTTTTTT.

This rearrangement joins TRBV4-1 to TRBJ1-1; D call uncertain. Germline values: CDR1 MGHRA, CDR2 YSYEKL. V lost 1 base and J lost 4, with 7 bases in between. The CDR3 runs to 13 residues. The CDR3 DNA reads TGCGCCAGCAGCCAAGTGGACCTCACTGAAGCTTTCTTT. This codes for CASSQVDLTEAFF.

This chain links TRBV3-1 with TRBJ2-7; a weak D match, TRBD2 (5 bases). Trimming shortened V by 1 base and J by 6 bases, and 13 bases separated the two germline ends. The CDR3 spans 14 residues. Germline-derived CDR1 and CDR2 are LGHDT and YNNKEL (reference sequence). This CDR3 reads CASSQGVSAGEQYF. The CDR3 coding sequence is TGTGCCAGCAGCCAAGGGGTTAGCGCGGGCGAGCAGTACTTC.

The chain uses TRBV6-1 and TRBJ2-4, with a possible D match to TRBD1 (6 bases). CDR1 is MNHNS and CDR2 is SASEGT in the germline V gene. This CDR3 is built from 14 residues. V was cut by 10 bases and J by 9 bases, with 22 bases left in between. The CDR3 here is CAISQRLGAIIQYF. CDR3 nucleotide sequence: TGTGCCATCAGCCAGAGGCTGGGGGCGATCATTCAGTACTTC.

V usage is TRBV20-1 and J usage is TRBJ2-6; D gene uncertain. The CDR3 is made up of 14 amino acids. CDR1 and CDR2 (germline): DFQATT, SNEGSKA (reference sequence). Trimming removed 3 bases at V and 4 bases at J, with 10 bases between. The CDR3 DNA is TGCAGTGCTAGTGCACCTGCAGGGGCCAACGTCCTGACTTTC. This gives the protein CSASAPAGANVLTF.

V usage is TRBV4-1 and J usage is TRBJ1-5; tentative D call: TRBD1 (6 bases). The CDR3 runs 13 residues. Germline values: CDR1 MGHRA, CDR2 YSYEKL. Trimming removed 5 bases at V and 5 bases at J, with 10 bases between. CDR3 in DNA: TGCGCCAGCAGCAGGGGGATGGATCAGCCCCAGCATTTT. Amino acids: CASSRGMDQPQHF.

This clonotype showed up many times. In DNA form, the CDR3 reads TGCAGTGCTAGGGGCCTTGACCGCGGTACTAATGAAAAACTGTTTTTT. It yields the protein CSARGLDRGTNEKLFF. The rearrangement uses TRBV20-1 and TRBJ1-4, with D hard to call. Germline V gives CDR1 DFQATT, CDR2 SNEGSKA (reference sequence). The V end lost 3 bases, the J end lost 2 bases, and 16 bases lay between the germline ends. This CDR3 has 16 amino acids.

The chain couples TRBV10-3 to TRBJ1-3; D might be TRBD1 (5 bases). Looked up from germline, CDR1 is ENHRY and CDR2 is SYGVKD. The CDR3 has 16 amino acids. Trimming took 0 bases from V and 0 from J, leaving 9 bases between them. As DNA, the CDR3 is TGTGCCATCAGTGAGTCGGCGACAGTCTCTGGAAACACCATATATTTT. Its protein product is CAISESATVSGNTIYF.

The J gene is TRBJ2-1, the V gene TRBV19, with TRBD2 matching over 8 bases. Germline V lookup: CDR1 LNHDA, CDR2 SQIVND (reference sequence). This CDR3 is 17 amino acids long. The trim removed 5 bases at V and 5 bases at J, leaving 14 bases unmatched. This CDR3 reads CASSLQPRGAGDNEQFF. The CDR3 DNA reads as TGTGCCAGTAGTCTCCAACCCCGAGGAGCGGGGGACAATGAGCAGTTCTTC.

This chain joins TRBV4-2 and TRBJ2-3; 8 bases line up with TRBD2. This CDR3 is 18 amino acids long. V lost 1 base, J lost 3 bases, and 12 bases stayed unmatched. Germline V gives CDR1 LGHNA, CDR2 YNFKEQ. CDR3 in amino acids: CASSQVQRLAGTTDTQYF. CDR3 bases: TGTGCCAGCAGCCAAGTGCAGCGATTAGCGGGAACTACAGATACGCAGTATTTT.

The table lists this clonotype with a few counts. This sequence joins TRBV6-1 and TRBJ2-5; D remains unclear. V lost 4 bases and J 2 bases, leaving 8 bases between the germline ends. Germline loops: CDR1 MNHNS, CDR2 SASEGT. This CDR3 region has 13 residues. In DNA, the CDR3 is TGTGCCAGCAGTGTACTTGCACAAGAGACCCAGTACTTC. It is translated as CASSVLAQETQYF.

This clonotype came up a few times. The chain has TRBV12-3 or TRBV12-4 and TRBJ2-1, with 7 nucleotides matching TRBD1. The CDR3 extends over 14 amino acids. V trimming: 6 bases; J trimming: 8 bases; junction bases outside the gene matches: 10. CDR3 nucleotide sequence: TGTGCCAGCAGCGCTACAGGGGCCGCGGATGAGCAGTTCTTC. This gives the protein CASSATGAADEQFF.

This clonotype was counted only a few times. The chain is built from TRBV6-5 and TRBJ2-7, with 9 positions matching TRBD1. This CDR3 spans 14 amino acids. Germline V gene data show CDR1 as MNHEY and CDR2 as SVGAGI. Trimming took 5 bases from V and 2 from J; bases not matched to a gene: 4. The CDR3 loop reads CASSRQGDPYEQYF. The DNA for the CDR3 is TGTGCCAGCAGTCGACAGGGGGACCCCTACGAGCAGTACTTC.

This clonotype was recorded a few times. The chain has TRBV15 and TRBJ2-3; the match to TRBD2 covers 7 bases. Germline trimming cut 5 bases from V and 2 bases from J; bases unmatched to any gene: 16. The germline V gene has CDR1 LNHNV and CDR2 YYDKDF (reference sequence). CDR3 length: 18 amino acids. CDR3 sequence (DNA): TGTGCCACCAGCTCCCCAGCGGGGATTTGGGATACCACAGATACGCAGTATTTT. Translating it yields CATSSPAGIWDTTDTQYF.